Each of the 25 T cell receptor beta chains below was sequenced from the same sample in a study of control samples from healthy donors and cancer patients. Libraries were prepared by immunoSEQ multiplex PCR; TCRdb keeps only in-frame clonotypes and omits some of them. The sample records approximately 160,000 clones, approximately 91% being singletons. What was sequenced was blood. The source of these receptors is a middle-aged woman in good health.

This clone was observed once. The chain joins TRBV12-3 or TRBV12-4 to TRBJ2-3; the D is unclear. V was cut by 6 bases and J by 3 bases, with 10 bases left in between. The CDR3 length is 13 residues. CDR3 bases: TGTGCCAGCAGCCCGACCCCGACAGATACGCAGTATTTT. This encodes CASSPTPTDTQYF.

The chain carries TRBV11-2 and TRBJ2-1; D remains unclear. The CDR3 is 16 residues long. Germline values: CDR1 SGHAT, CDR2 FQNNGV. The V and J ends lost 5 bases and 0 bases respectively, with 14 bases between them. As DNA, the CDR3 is TGTGCCAGCAGCCCGTTGCAGGTCGGCTCCTACAATGAGCAGTTCTTC. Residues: CASSPLQVGSYNEQFF.

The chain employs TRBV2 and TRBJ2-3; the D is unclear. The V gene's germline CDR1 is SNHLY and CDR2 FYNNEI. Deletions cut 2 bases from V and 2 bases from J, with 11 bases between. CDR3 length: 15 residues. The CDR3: CASSEYGVDTDTQYF. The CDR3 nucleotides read TGTGCCAGCAGTGAATACGGCGTAGACACAGATACGCAGTATTTT.

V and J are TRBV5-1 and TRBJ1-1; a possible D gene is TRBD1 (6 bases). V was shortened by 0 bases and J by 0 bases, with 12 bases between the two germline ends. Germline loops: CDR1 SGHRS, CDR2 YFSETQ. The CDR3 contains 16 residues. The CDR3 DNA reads TGCGCCAGCAGCTTGGAGTGGGGACAAATGAACACTGAAGCTTTCTTT. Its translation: CASSLEWGQMNTEAFF.

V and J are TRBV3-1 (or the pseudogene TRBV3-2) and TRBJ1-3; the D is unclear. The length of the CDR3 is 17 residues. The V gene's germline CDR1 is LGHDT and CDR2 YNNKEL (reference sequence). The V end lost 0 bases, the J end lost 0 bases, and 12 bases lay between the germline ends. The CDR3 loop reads CASSQDQNGISGNTIYF. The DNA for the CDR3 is TGTGCCAGCAGCCAAGATCAAAATGGCATCTCTGGAAACACCATATATTTT.

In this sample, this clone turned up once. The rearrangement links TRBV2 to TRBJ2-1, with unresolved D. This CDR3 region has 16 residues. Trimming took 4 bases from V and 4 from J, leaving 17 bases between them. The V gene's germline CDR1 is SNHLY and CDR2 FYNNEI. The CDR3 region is CASSGVKDPRYNEQFF. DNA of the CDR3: TGTGCCAGCAGTGGGGTAAAGGACCCAAGGTACAATGAGCAGTTCTTC.

CDR3 DNA sequence: TGTGCCAGCAGCGGGGGACAGTATAATTCACCCCTCCACTTT. Residues: CASSGGQYNSPLHF. V is TRBV5-6 and J is TRBJ1-6; 7 bases line up with TRBD1. The J segment lost 4 bases and the V segment lost 4 bases, leaving 2 bases of the junction unmatched. Germline-derived CDR1 and CDR2 are SGHDT and YYEEEE. This CDR3 region has 14 residues.

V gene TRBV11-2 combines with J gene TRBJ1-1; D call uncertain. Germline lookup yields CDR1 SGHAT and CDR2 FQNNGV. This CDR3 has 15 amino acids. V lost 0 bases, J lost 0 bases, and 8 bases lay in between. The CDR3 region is CASSLDSYMNTEAFF. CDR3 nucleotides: TGTGCCAGCAGCTTAGACAGTTACATGAACACTGAAGCTTTCTTT.

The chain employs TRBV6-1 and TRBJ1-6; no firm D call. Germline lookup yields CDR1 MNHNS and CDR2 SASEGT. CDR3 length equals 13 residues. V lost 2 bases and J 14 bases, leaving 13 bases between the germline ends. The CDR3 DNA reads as TGTGCCAGCAGTGAATCTTTCCGGGATACCCTCCACTTT. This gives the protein CASSESFRDTLHF.

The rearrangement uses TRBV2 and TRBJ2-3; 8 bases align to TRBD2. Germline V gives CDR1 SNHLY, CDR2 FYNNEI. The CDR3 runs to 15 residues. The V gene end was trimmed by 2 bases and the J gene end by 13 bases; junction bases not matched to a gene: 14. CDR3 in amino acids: CASSESSALGTREYF. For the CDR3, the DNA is TGTGCCAGCAGTGAATCCTCCGCCCTCGGGACTAGAGAGTATTTT.

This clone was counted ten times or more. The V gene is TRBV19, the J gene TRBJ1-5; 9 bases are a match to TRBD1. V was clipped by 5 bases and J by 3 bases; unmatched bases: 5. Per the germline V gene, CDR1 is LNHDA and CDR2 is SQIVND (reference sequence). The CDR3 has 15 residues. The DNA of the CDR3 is TGTGCCAGTAGTCCGGGACAGGGCCCCAATCAGCCCCAGCATTTT. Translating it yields CASSPGQGPNQPQHF.

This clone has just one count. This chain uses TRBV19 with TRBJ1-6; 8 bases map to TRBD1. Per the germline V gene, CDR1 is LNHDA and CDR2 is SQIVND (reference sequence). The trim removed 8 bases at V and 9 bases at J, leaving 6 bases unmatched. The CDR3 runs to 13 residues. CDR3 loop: CASGDRGTSPLHF. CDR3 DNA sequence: TGTGCCAGTGGTGACAGGGGAACTTCACCCCTCCACTTT.

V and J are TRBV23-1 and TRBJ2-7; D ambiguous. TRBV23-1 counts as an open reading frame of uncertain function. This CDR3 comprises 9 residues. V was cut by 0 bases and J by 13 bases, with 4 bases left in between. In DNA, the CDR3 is TGCGCCAGCAGTCAATCCTGCTACTTC. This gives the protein CASSQSCYF.

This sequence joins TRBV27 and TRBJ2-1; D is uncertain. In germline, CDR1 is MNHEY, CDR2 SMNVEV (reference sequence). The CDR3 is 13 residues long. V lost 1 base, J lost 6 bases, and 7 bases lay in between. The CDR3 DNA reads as TGTGCCAGCAGTTTATTAACGGTCAATGAGCAGTTCTTC. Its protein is CASSLLTVNEQFF.

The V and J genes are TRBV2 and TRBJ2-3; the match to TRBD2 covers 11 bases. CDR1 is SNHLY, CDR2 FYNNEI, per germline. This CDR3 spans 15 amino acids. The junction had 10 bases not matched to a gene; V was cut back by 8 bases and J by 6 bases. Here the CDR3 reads CASGIAGGPTDTQYF. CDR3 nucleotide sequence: TGTGCCAGCGGAATAGCGGGGGGGCCTACGGATACGCAGTATTTT.

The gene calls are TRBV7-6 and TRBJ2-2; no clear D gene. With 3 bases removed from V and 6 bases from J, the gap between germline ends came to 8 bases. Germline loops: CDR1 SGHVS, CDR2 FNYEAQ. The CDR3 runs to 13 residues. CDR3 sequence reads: CASSLMLAGELFF. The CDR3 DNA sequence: TGTGCCAGCAGCTTGATGTTGGCCGGGGAGCTGTTTTTT.

CDR3 DNA: TGTGCCAGCAGTGGAAGACGACTAGCGGGCGATCGAGGATGGGAGACCCAGTACTTC. The encoded protein is CASSGRRLAGDRGWETQYF. The chain carries TRBV6-1 and TRBJ2-5; the match to TRBD2 covers 10 bases. Losses at the gene ends were 4 bases for V and 5 bases for J; bases not matched to a gene: 19. CDR3 length equals 19 residues. Germline values: CDR1 MNHNS, CDR2 SASEGT.

The CDR3 region is CASSLGQGIWAFF. CDR3 sequence (DNA): TGTGCCAGCAGTCTAGGACAGGGTATTTGGGCTTTCTTT. The rearrangement joins TRBV2 to TRBJ1-1; the match to TRBD1 covers 8 bases. Germline V gene sequence: CDR1 SNHLY, CDR2 FYNNEI. After removal of 5 bases from V and 11 bases from J, the junction contained 10 bases not matched to a gene. CDR3 length: 13 amino acids.

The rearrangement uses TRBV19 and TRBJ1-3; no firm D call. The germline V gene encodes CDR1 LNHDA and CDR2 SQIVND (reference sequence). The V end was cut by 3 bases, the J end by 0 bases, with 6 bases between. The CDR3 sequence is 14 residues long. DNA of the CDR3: TGTGCCAGTAGTATCTCCTTCTCTGGAAACACCATATATTTT. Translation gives CASSISFSGNTIYF.

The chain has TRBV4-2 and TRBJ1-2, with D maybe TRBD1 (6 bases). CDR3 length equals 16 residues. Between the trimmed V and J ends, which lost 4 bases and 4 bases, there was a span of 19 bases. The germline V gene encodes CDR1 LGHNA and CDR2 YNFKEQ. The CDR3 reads CASSLLGADSSYGYTF. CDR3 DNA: TGTGCCAGCAGCCTCCTAGGTGCGGACAGCTCCTATGGCTACACCTTC.

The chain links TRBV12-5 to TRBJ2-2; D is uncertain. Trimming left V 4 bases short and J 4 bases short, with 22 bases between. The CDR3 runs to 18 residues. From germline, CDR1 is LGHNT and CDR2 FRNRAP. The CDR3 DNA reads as TGTGCTAGTGGTTCCGAAGATATTTTCAGATTCCCCACCGGGGAGCTGTTTTTT. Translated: CASGSEDIFRFPTGELFF.

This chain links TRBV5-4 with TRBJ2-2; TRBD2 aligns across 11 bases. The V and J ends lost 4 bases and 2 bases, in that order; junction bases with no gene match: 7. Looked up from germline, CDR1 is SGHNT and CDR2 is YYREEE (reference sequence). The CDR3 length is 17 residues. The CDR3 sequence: CASSLRRLAGNTGELFF. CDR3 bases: TGTGCCAGCAGCCTCAGGAGACTAGCGGGAAACACCGGGGAGCTGTTTTTT.

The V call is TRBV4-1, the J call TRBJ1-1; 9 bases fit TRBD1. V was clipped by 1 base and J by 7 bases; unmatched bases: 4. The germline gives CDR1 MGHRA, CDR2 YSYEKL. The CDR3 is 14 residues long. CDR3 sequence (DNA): TGCGCCAGCAGCCAAGGGGACAGGGTTGGTGAAGCTTTCTTT. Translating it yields CASSQGDRVGEAFF.

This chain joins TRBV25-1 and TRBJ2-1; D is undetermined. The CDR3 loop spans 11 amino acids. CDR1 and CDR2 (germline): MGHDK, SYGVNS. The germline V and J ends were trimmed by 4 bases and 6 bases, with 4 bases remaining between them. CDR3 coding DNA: TGTGCCAGCAGTGGGTTCAATGAGCAGTTCTTC. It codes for CASSGFNEQFF.

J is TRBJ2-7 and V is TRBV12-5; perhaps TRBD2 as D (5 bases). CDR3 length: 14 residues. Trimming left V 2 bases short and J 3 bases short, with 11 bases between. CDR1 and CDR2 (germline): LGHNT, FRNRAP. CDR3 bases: TGTGCTAGTGGTTTGATTGGGGAGAGCTACGAGCAGTACTTC. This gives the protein CASGLIGESYEQYF.